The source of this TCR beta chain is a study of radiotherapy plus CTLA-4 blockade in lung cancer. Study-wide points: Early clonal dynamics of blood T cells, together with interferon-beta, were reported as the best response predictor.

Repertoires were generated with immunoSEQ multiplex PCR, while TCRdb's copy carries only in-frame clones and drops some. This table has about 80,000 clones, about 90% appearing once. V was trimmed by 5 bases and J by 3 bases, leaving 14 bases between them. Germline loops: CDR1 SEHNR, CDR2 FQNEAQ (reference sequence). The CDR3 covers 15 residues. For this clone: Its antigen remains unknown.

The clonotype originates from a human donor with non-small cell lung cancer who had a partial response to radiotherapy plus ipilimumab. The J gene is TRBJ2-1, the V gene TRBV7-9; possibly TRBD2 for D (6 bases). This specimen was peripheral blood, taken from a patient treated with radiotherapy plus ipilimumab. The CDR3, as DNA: TGTGCCAGCAGCCGGGGGAGTCCACTCTACAATGAGCAGTTCTTC. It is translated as CASSRGSPLYNEQFF.